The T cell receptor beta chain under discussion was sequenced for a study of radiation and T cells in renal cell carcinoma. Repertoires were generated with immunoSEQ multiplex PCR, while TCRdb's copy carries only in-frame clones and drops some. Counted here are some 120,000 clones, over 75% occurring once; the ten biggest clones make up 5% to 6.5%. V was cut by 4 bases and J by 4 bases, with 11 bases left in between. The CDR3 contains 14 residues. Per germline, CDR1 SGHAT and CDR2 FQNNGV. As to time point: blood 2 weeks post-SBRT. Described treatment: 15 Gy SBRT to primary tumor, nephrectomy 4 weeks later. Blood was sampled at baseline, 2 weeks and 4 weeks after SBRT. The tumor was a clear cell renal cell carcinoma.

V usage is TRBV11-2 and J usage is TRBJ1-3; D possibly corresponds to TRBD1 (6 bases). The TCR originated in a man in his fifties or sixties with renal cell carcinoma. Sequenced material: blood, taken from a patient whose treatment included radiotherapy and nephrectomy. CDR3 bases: TGTGCCAGCAGCTCCCCCAGGGGAGGAAACACCATATATTTT. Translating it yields CASSSPRGGNTIYF.